Here is one T cell receptor beta chain with its context. The antigen is unknown. This sample stems from a study of T cell responses to AZD1222 COVID-19 vaccine. The study's findings and limits: Recipients of AZD1222 seropositive at baseline numbered only 5 to 7. Breadth and depth of Spike-specific TCRs rose after two AZD1222 doses.

Germline assignment: CDR1 SGHNT and CDR2 YENEEA. The V and J ends lost 5 bases and 2 bases respectively, with 22 bases between them. CDR3 size: 17 residues. The data were produced by immunoSEQ multiplex PCR, yet TCRdb's version contains in-frame clones alone and is incomplete. Of fewer than 130,000 clones listed, over 85% are singletons. It was second doses at about 4 or about 12 weeks that were pooled. The chain links TRBV11-3 to TRBJ2-7, with a tentative D call TRBD2 (7 bases). This specimen was peripheral blood, taken 28 days after the second AZD1222 dose. The clonotype comes from an adult who received the AZD1222 COVID-19 vaccine. DNA of the CDR3: TGTGCCAGCAGCCGCGGCGGGGGCGGAGGACCTACCTACGAGCAGTACTTC. Its protein product is CASSRGGGGGPTYEQYF. Full variable domain (remainder filled in from reference TRBV11-3 and TRBJ2-7): EAGVVQSPRYKIIEKKQPVAFWCNPISGHNTLYWYLQNLGQGPELLIRYENEEAVDDSQLPKDRFSAERLKGVDSTLKIQPAELGDSAVYLCASSRGGGGGPTYEQYFGPGTRLTVT.